These 21 T cell receptor beta chains originate from one sample sequenced in a study of cytomegalovirus exposure and HLA in healthy donors. Amplification used 60 Vbeta primers and 13 Jbeta primers. Only in-frame clones appear in the TCRdb table, and some are missing; sequencing was by immunoSEQ multiplex PCR. In the table there are around 140,000 clones, over 70% of which are singletons. The sequenced sample was PBMCs. Receptor source: a woman aged 40 to 50 in good health and CMV-seronegative.

The V and J genes are TRBV19 and TRBJ1-1, with 8 bases fitting TRBD1. The CDR3 consists of 14 residues. The V and J ends lost 4 bases and 1 base, in that order; junction bases with no gene match: 2. Germline CDR1 and CDR2: LNHDA and SQIVND (reference sequence). CDR3 nucleotides: TGTGCCAGTAGTAGACAGGGGCGGAACACTGAAGCTTTCTTT. Translation: CASSRQGRNTEAFF.

The CDR3 DNA follows: TGTGCCAGCAGCCCCGGACAGGGGGCTGGTTTACGGACTGAAGCTTTCTTT. Its protein product is CASSPGQGAGLRTEAFF. This sequence joins TRBV7-9 and TRBJ1-1; TRBD1 aligns across 11 bases. The CDR3 extends over 17 amino acids. Germline lookup yields CDR1 SEHNR and CDR2 FQNEAQ (reference sequence). The J segment lost 5 bases and the V segment lost 5 bases, leaving 13 bases of the junction unmatched.

With respect to this clone: One junction end disagrees with the germline gene, perhaps due to a read error. Other DNA variants within this sample encode the same CDR3. The chain has TRBV7-9 and TRBJ1-4; D may be TRBD1 (6 bases). The CDR3 sequence is 14 residues long. Germline V gene sequence: CDR1 SEHNR, CDR2 FQNEAQ (reference sequence). The CDR3 is CASSFRQGPGELFF. In DNA, the CDR3 is TGTGCCAGTAGCTTTCGGCAGGGGCCAGGAGAACTGTTTTTT.

CDR3 in amino acids: CAFRTGNSPLHF. Here the CDR3 DNA reads TGTGCCTTTCGGACGGGAAATTCACCCCTCCACTTT. The chain recombines TRBV7-2 with TRBJ1-6; no firm D call. V lost 11 bases, J lost 7 bases, and 12 bases lay in between. The V gene's germline CDR1 is SGHTA and CDR2 FQGNSA. This CDR3 is 12 amino acids long.

The chain links TRBV7-2 to TRBJ2-5, with 10 bases identical to TRBD1. The CDR3 covers 17 residues. Germline trimming cut 5 bases from V and 6 bases from J; bases unmatched to any gene: 15. Germline CDR1 SGHTA, CDR2 FQGNSA. The CDR3 spells CASSPAVLTGGGKTQYF. The CDR3 bases are TGTGCCAGCAGCCCCGCGGTCTTGACAGGGGGCGGGAAGACCCAGTACTTC.

The rearrangement links TRBV5-6 to TRBJ2-5, with 8 bases lining up with TRBD2. Germline CDR1 and CDR2: SGHDT and YYEEEE. This CDR3 has 14 amino acids. V lost 4 bases to trimming and J lost 5 bases; unmatched junction nucleotides: 7. CDR3: CASSAPGGRETQYF. CDR3 DNA sequence: TGTGCCAGCAGCGCTCCGGGGGGGCGGGAGACCCAGTACTTC.

V usage is TRBV9 and J usage is TRBJ2-7; 8 nucleotides line up with TRBD1. Germline trimming cut 1 base from V and 0 bases from J; bases unmatched to any gene: 6. This CDR3 is 16 amino acids long. The germline V gene encodes CDR1 SGDLS and CDR2 YYNGEE. Here the CDR3 DNA reads TGTGCCAGCAGCGTAAGGGACAGGTCAAGCTCCTACGAGCAGTACTTC. This translates into CASSVRDRSSSYEQYF.

The chain joins TRBV7-8 to TRBJ2-1, with 15 bases matching TRBD2. J was trimmed by 6 bases and V by 4 bases; bases with no gene match: 10. The germline V gene has CDR1 SGHVS and CDR2 FQNEAQ. The CDR3 loop spans 18 amino acids. As DNA, the CDR3 is TGTGCCAGCAGCTGGGGGGGCGGACTAGCGGGGGGGCTCAATGAGCAGTTCTTC. It yields the protein CASSWGGGLAGGLNEQFF.

The chain couples TRBV30 to TRBJ2-1; TRBD1 agrees at 8 bases. CDR3 length equals 14 residues. CDR1 is GTSNPN, CDR2 SVGIG, per germline (reference sequence). V lost 2 bases and J lost 5; bases outside the gene matches: 5. The DNA of the CDR3 is TGTGCCTGGAGTAGGACAGGGAGCAACAATGAGCAGTTCTTC. Its protein is CAWSRTGSNNEQFF.

Concerning this clone: Other DNA sequences in the same sample also yield this CDR3. The chain combines TRBV18 with TRBJ1-1; D call uncertain. V lost 2 bases, J lost 0 bases, and 7 bases lay in between. The CDR3 runs to 14 residues. The V gene's germline CDR1 is KGHSH and CDR2 LQKENI. Here the CDR3 reads CASSPRQVNTEAFF. The CDR3, as DNA: TGTGCCAGCTCACCAAGGCAGGTGAACACTGAAGCTTTCTTT.

The chain combines TRBV27 with TRBJ1-5; D is ambiguous. The germline gives CDR1 MNHEY, CDR2 SMNVEV (reference sequence). This CDR3 is 14 amino acids long. Trimming removed 3 bases at V and 0 bases at J, with 6 bases between. The CDR3 nucleotides are TGTGCCAGCAGTTTGTGGGCTAGCAATCAGCCCCAGCATTTT. It is translated as CASSLWASNQPQHF.

The chain employs TRBV7-3 and TRBJ2-2; D remains ambiguous. Germline CDR1 reads SGHTA; CDR2 reads FQGTGA. The V end was cut by 0 bases, the J end by 8 bases, with 7 bases between. The CDR3 is 13 residues long. CDR3 bases: TGTGCCAGCAGCTTAACGTCTAGTGGGGAGCTGTTTTTT. This sequence encodes CASSLTSSGELFF.

The gene calls are TRBV7-9 and TRBJ1-2; tentatively, D is TRBD1 (6 bases). The CDR3 contains 16 residues. CDR1 and CDR2 from the germline V gene are SEHNR and FQNEAQ (reference sequence). V was pared by 1 base and J by 6 bases, with 18 bases between. The CDR3 loop is CASSLGWGLEGNGYTF. Here the CDR3 DNA reads TGTGCCAGCAGCTTAGGCTGGGGGCTAGAAGGGAATGGCTACACCTTC.

The chain couples TRBV5-4 to TRBJ1-2; the D gene is possibly TRBD1 (6 bases). V shed 2 bases and J shed 8 bases, with 10 bases lying between them. The CDR3 has 12 amino acids. Germline lookup yields CDR1 SGHNT and CDR2 YYREEE (reference sequence). The CDR3 DNA sequence: TGTGCCAGCAGCTTTACAGGGCAAGGCTACACCTTC. It encodes CASSFTGQGYTF.

The chain employs TRBV19 and TRBJ2-7, with TRBD1 matching over 8 bases. The CDR3 runs 15 residues. Germline CDR1 LNHDA, CDR2 SQIVND (reference sequence). Unmatched junction bases numbered 2, after V lost 1 base and J lost 0 bases. For the CDR3, the DNA is TGTGCCAGTAGTATAGGGACAGGGAGCTCCTACGAGCAGTACTTC. Its translation: CASSIGTGSSYEQYF.

This chain links TRBV5-4 with TRBJ2-3; maybe TRBD2 (6 bases). Germline CDR1 reads SGHNT; CDR2 reads YYREEE (reference sequence). The ends were cut back, 0 bases at V and 5 bases at J, with 19 bases in the middle. The CDR3 is 17 amino acids. The CDR3 spells CASSLGGTGGALDTQYF. The CDR3 DNA sequence: TGTGCCAGCAGCTTGGGGGGAACGGGCGGGGCCCTAGATACGCAGTATTTT.

A few counts support this clone. CDR3 loop: CASSLSHPNQPQHF. CDR3 DNA: TGCGCCAGCAGCCTAAGCCACCCGAATCAGCCCCAGCATTTT. The chain carries TRBV4-1 and TRBJ1-5; D ambiguous. The CDR3 length is 14 residues. Germline CDR1 MGHRA, CDR2 YSYEKL. V lost 4 bases, J lost 4 bases, and 11 bases lay in between.

The CDR3 DNA follows: TGTGCCAGCAGCTCGTCCCCAGGTCGGAACACTGAAGCTTTCTTT. This sequence encodes CASSSSPGRNTEAFF. This chain links TRBV7-2 with TRBJ1-1, with D unresolved. CDR1 is SGHTA, CDR2 FQGNSA, per germline. The CDR3 totals 15 residues. V lost 4 bases and J 1 base, leaving 13 bases between the germline ends.

The CDR3 loop reads CASSFKGPTYPNQPQHF. CDR3 coding DNA: TGTGCCAGCAGTTTCAAGGGGCCAACCTATCCAAATCAGCCCCAGCATTTT. The V call is TRBV27, the J call TRBJ1-5; D might be TRBD1 (5 bases). This CDR3 is 17 amino acids long. V lost 3 bases and J lost 4, with 19 bases in between. Germline loops: CDR1 MNHEY, CDR2 SMNVEV (reference sequence).

The chain employs TRBV6-4 and TRBJ2-2, with D tentatively TRBD2 (5 bases). The germline V gene has CDR1 MRHNA and CDR2 SNTAGT. Trimming removed 3 bases from V and 6 bases from J, with 8 bases in between. CDR3 length: 13 residues. The CDR3 DNA is TGTGCCAGCAGTGAACAGAGGGCCGGGGAGCTGTTTTTT. This gives the protein CASSEQRAGELFF.

This clone turned up a few times. The chain recombines TRBV4-3 with TRBJ1-4, with unresolved D. The CDR3 runs to 15 residues. V was cut by 1 base and J by 5 bases, with 11 bases left in between. Germline CDR1 is LGHNA and CDR2 is YSLEER. CDR3 loop: CASSQGNRENEKLFF. Here the CDR3 DNA reads TGCGCCAGCAGCCAAGGAAACAGAGAGAATGAAAAACTGTTTTTT.